Below are 31 T cell receptor beta chains sequenced from a single sample in a study of cytomegalovirus exposure and HLA in healthy donors. PCR employed 60 Vbeta and 13 Jbeta primers. Using immunoSEQ multiplex PCR, the repertoire was profiled, and TCRdb retains in-frame clones only, with some absent. The sample records roughly 200,000 clones, over 70% being singletons. The specimen was PBMCs. These receptors were obtained from a boy aged 2 to 10 in good health and CMV-seronegative.

This chain uses TRBV6-1 with TRBJ1-5; tentative D call: TRBD1 (5 bases). The CDR3 extends over 12 amino acids. Germline assignment: CDR1 MNHNS and CDR2 SASEGT. Trimming removed 8 bases at V and 3 bases at J, with 8 bases between. CDR3 region: CASRDYNQPQHF. DNA for the CDR3: TGTGCCAGCCGGGACTACAATCAGCCCCAGCATTTT.

The CDR3 region is CASSDLGGERNSPLHF. The CDR3 coding sequence is TGTGCCAGCAGTGATCTTGGGGGCGAACGGAATTCACCCCTCCACTTT. The chain couples TRBV2 to TRBJ1-6; tentative D call: TRBD1 (6 bases). Per germline, CDR1 SNHLY and CDR2 FYNNEI. There are 16 residues in the CDR3. Trimming shortened V by 3 bases and J by 7 bases, and 16 bases separated the two germline ends.

The chain carries TRBV30 and TRBJ2-1, with 14 bases identical to TRBD2. V shed 2 bases, J shed 9 bases, and the junction held 9 bases outside the gene matches. The CDR3 runs 16 residues. The germline gives CDR1 GTSNPN, CDR2 SVGIG (reference sequence). The CDR3 loop reads CAWSPPAGLAGVEQFF. CDR3 DNA sequence: TGTGCCTGGAGTCCGCCAGCGGGACTAGCGGGAGTTGAGCAGTTCTTC.

In its sample, this clone was seen once. The chain is built from TRBV2 and TRBJ2-4; weak D call: TRBD2 (6 bases). This CDR3 comprises 12 residues. V shed 0 bases and J shed 12 bases, with 9 bases lying between them. Germline V gene sequence: CDR1 SNHLY, CDR2 FYNNEI. The CDR3 DNA is TGTGCCAGCAGTGAAGCGCGGAGGGATCAGTACTTC. Residues: CASSEARRDQYF.

The V and J genes are TRBV30 and TRBJ2-7; 10 nucleotides line up with TRBD2. Germline assignment: CDR1 GTSNPN and CDR2 SVGIG (reference sequence). Trimming removed 2 bases from V and 4 bases from J; junction bases left unmatched: 5. The CDR3 has 14 residues. In DNA, the CDR3 is TGTGCCTGGAGTCGGACTAGCGGCGCTTACGAGCAGTACTTC. This codes for CAWSRTSGAYEQYF.

This chain links TRBV29-1 with TRBJ1-2; 7 nucleotides line up with TRBD1. CDR1 and CDR2 (germline): SQVTM, ANQGSEA. V lost 2 bases to trimming and J lost 7 bases; unmatched junction nucleotides: 4. This CDR3 is built from 12 residues. The CDR3 DNA follows: TGCAGCGTTGAACAGGGGGACGGTGGCTACACCTTC. This translates into CSVEQGDGGYTF. Complete variable domain (other parts from reference TRBV29-1 and TRBJ1-2): SAVISQKPSRDICQRGTSLTIQCQVDSQVTMMFWYRQQPGQSLTLIATANQGSEATYESGFVIDKFPISRPNLTFSTLTVSNMSPEDSSIYLCSVEQGDGGYTFGSGTRLTVV.

The chain carries TRBV30 and TRBJ1-5; 7 nucleotides line up with TRBD1. Germline V gene sequence: CDR1 GTSNPN, CDR2 SVGIG (reference sequence). V lost 3 bases and J lost 0; bases outside the gene matches: 5. CDR3 size: 15 residues. Written as DNA, the CDR3 is TGTGCCTGGAGCCGGACAGGCTATAGCAATCAGCCCCAGCATTTT. Translated, it gives CAWSRTGYSNQPQHF.

The rearrangement uses TRBV5-6 and TRBJ2-5; D not resolved. V lost 3 bases to trimming and J lost 11 bases, with 20 bases between them. CDR3 length equals 14 residues. Germline CDR1 SGHDT, CDR2 YYEEEE. The CDR3 nucleotides are TGTGCCAGCAGCTCAATGAATTTCAGGCATGAGCAGTACTTC. Translation: CASSSMNFRHEQYF.

V gene TRBV27 combines with J gene TRBJ2-2; 9 positions agree with TRBD2. V dropped 0 bases and J dropped 5; count of bases not matched to a gene: 10. This CDR3 spans 18 amino acids. Germline values: CDR1 MNHEY, CDR2 SMNVEV (reference sequence). This chain's CDR3 is CASSLSGSSGRNTGELFF. CDR3 nucleotides: TGTGCCAGCAGTTTATCGGGGAGTAGCGGGAGAAATACCGGGGAGCTGTTTTTT.

This chain connects TRBV2 to TRBJ2-5; TRBD2 agrees at 7 bases. The J segment lost 5 bases and the V segment lost 3 bases, leaving 9 bases of the junction unmatched. This CDR3 is built from 15 residues. CDR1 and CDR2 (germline): SNHLY, FYNNEI. The CDR3: CASSDEAGVKETQYF. The CDR3 coding sequence is TGTGCCAGCAGTGATGAGGCGGGAGTGAAGGAGACCCAGTACTTC.

The sample holds a few counts of this clone. The rearrangement joins TRBV2 to TRBJ1-2, with TRBD1 matching 11 bases. V trimming: 6 bases; J trimming: 3 bases; junction bases outside the gene matches: 3. CDR3 length: 14 amino acids. Germline CDR1 reads SNHLY; CDR2 reads FYNNEI. CDR3 loop: CASSSGQGDYGYTF. In DNA form, the CDR3 reads TGTGCCAGCAGCTCGGGACAGGGGGACTATGGCTACACCTTC.

This rearrangement joins TRBV4-1 to TRBJ2-2, with 10 bases lining up with TRBD1. The J segment lost 3 bases and the V segment lost 2 bases, leaving 3 bases of the junction unmatched. The V gene's germline CDR1 is MGHRA and CDR2 YSYEKL. CDR3 length: 16 amino acids. The CDR3 loop is CASSQTGTGDTGELFF. The CDR3, as DNA: TGCGCCAGCAGCCAAACCGGGACAGGGGACACCGGGGAGCTGTTTTTT.

V usage is TRBV4-1 and J usage is TRBJ2-5; D is undetermined. Per germline, CDR1 MGHRA and CDR2 YSYEKL. V dropped 3 bases and J dropped 2 bases, with 10 bases sitting between them. The CDR3 loop spans 14 amino acids. As DNA, the CDR3 is TGCGCCAGCAGCCACCCCTACCCTCAAGAGACCCAGTACTTC. It is translated as CASSHPYPQETQYF.

This rearrangement joins TRBV29-1 to TRBJ1-1; 9 bases map to TRBD1. Trimming took 4 bases from V and 3 from J; bases not matched to a gene: 0. From germline, CDR1 is SQVTM and CDR2 ANQGSEA. This CDR3 is 12 amino acids long. The CDR3 here is CSVGTGDTEAFF. For the CDR3, the DNA is TGCAGCGTTGGGACAGGGGACACTGAAGCTTTCTTT.

This chain connects TRBV5-6 to TRBJ2-7, with TRBD1 identical over 7 bases. The CDR3 consists of 15 residues. Trimming removed 6 bases from V and 3 bases from J; junction bases left unmatched: 12. Germline V gene lookup returns CDR1 SGHDT and CDR2 YYEEEE. In DNA, the CDR3 is TGTGCCAGCACCTTATCCAGGGGGTTAGGCTACGAGCAGTACTTC. It translates to CASTLSRGLGYEQYF.

The rearrangement uses TRBV14 and TRBJ2-1; 8 nucleotides line up with TRBD1. There are 16 residues in the CDR3. The V and J ends lost 1 base and 7 bases, in that order; junction bases with no gene match: 9. Germline V gene lookup returns CDR1 SGHDN and CDR2 FVKESK. The CDR3 here is CASSQVRQGAANEQFF. The CDR3 DNA reads TGTGCCAGCAGCCAAGTCCGGCAGGGGGCAGCTAATGAGCAGTTCTTC.

This rearrangement joins TRBV30 to TRBJ1-2; D ambiguous. Germline V gives CDR1 GTSNPN, CDR2 SVGIG (reference sequence). Trimming shortened V by 3 bases and J by 4 bases, and 18 bases separated the two germline ends. The CDR3 runs to 15 residues. The CDR3 reads CAWSPDAGEVYGYTF. The CDR3, as DNA: TGTGCCTGGAGCCCGGACGCGGGTGAGGTCTATGGCTACACCTTC.

This chain uses TRBV7-2 with TRBJ2-5; weak D call: TRBD2 (5 bases). Judging by the DNA end, TRBJ2-7 fits better; the J call may be wrong. This CDR3 contains 13 residues. Germline V gives CDR1 SGHTA, CDR2 FQGNSA. The CDR3 here is CASSPWTAYEQYF. The CDR3 region has the DNA TGTGCCAGCAGCCCATGGACTGCCTACGAGCAGTACTTC.

V and J are TRBV10-3 and TRBJ2-5; possibly TRBD1 for D (6 bases). The last part of the DNA fits TRBJ2-7 better; the J call may be wrong. Germline assignment: CDR1 ENHRY and CDR2 SYGVKD. There are 12 residues in the CDR3. Here the CDR3 DNA reads TGTGCCATCAGGGACAGCTCCTACGAGCAGTACTTC. It encodes CAIRDSSYEQYF.

V usage is TRBV28 and J usage is TRBJ2-7; TRBD1 matches at 8 bases. CDR1 is MDHEN, CDR2 SYDVKM, per germline. V shed 6 bases, J shed 3 bases, and the junction held 7 bases outside the gene matches. This CDR3 region has 14 residues. The DNA of the CDR3 is TGTGCCAGCAGGGACAGGGATTTGGGCTACGAGCAGTACTTC. It specifies CASRDRDLGYEQYF.

The chain has TRBV5-1 and TRBJ1-4, with 7 bases identical to TRBD1. The CDR3 length is 18 residues. Germline assignment: CDR1 SGHRS and CDR2 YFSETQ. The V gene end was trimmed by 0 bases and the J gene end by 8 bases; junction bases not matched to a gene: 16. In DNA form, the CDR3 reads TGCGCCAGCAGCTTGGAGCGGCCAGGGGGAGGTTTAGGCGAAAAACTGTTTTTT. Its translation is CASSLERPGGGLGEKLFF.

This clone was detected only once. The V gene is TRBV4-2, the J gene TRBJ2-5; TRBD2 agrees at 7 bases. TRBJ2-7 matches the DNA end more closely, so the J call is doubtful. The CDR3 is 14 amino acids. CDR1 and CDR2 from the germline V gene are LGHNA and YNFKEQ. The CDR3 reads CASSPGGSSYEQYF. CDR3 nucleotide sequence: TGTGCCAGCAGCCCAGGCGGGAGCTCCTACGAGCAGTACTTC.

The chain employs TRBV11-2 and TRBJ1-1, with D uncertain. Germline V gives CDR1 SGHAT, CDR2 FQNNGV. The V and J ends lost 3 bases and 0 bases respectively, with 14 bases between them. The CDR3 is 16 amino acids. In nucleotides, the CDR3 is TGTGCCAGCAGCTTTCCAATGGGGAGGGTGAACACTGAAGCTTTCTTT. Amino acids: CASSFPMGRVNTEAFF. Together with reference TRBV11-2 and TRBJ1-1, the CDR3 gives the full variable domain: EAGVAQSPRYKIIEKRQSVAFWCNPISGHATLYWYQQILGQGPKLLIQFQNNGVVDDSQLPKDRFSAERLKGVDSTLKIQPAKLEDSAVYLCASSFPMGRVNTEAFFGQGTRLTVV.

V and J are TRBV5-6 and TRBJ2-7; 8 positions agree with TRBD2. Germline values: CDR1 SGHDT, CDR2 YYEEEE. V was clipped by 3 bases and J by 6 bases; unmatched bases: 8. This CDR3 is built from 14 residues. The CDR3 sequence: CASSSGGGGIEQYF. CDR3 in DNA: TGTGCCAGCAGCTCCGGGGGCGGGGGGATCGAGCAGTACTTC.

This chain connects TRBV6-5 to TRBJ2-5; D might be TRBD2 (5 bases). CDR1 MNHEY and CDR2 SVGAGI come from the germline V gene. V dropped 0 bases and J dropped 2 bases, with 7 bases sitting between them. This CDR3 region has 14 residues. The CDR3 coding sequence is TGTGCCAGCAGTTACTCGAGCGGTCAAGAGACCCAGTACTTC. It specifies CASSYSSGQETQYF.

The chain is built from TRBV29-1 and TRBJ1-1; no firm D call. The CDR3 totals 11 residues. From germline, CDR1 is SQVTM and CDR2 ANQGSEA. V dropped 6 bases and J dropped 0 bases, with 5 bases sitting between them. The CDR3 reads CSVIVNTEAFF. CDR3 DNA: TGCAGCGTCATAGTGAACACTGAAGCTTTCTTT.

V and J are TRBV11-1 and TRBJ1-1; no clear D. The V gene lost 1 base and the J gene lost 3 bases, with 3 bases spanning the gap. This CDR3 has 12 residues. From germline, CDR1 is SGHAT and CDR2 FQDESV (reference sequence). CDR3 region: CASSLGHTEAFF. The CDR3 nucleotides read TGTGCCAGCAGCTTAGGGCACACTGAAGCTTTCTTT.

The chain carries TRBV13 and TRBJ2-7; 8 nucleotides align to TRBD1. The V gene end was trimmed by 5 bases and the J gene end by 7 bases; junction bases not matched to a gene: 10. There are 14 residues in the CDR3. Looked up from germline, CDR1 is PRHDT and CDR2 is FYEKMQ (reference sequence). The CDR3 loop is CASSPRDRLWEQYF. The DNA of the CDR3 is TGTGCCAGCAGCCCCCGGGACAGGCTGTGGGAGCAGTACTTC.

The chain is built from TRBV19 and TRBJ1-5, with a weak D call TRBD1 (6 bases). Germline-derived CDR1 and CDR2 are LNHDA and SQIVND (reference sequence). The CDR3 runs 14 residues. V lost 5 bases to trimming and J lost 5 bases, with 13 bases between them. The CDR3, as DNA: TGTGCCAGTAGTGGGAGTGCAGGGGATCAGCCCCAGCATTTT. This translates into CASSGSAGDQPQHF.

V is TRBV20-1 and J is TRBJ1-1, with TRBD1 identical over 7 bases. With V trimmed by 7 bases and J by 1 base, 0 bases remained unmatched. CDR1 is DFQATT, CDR2 SNEGSKA, per germline (reference sequence). The CDR3 extends over 11 amino acids. The CDR3 DNA follows: TGCAGTGGACAGGGGAACACTGAAGCTTTCTTT. Amino acid sequence: CSGQGNTEAFF.

This chain uses TRBV6-1 with TRBJ2-5; D is unresolved. Trimming shortened V by 6 bases and J by 5 bases, and 13 bases separated the two germline ends. The CDR3 runs 13 residues. The germline V gene has CDR1 MNHNS and CDR2 SASEGT. Here the CDR3 reads CASRAAGFETQYF. For the CDR3, the DNA is TGTGCCAGCAGAGCTGCCGGTTTCGAGACCCAGTACTTC.